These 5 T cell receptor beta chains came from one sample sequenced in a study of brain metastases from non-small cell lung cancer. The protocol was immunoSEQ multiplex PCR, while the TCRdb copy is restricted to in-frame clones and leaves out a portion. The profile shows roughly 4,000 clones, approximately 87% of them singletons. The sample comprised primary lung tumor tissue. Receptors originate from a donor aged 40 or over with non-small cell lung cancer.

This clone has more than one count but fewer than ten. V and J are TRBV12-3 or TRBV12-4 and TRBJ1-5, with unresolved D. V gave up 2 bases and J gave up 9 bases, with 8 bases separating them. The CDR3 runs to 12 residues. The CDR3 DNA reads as TGTGCCAGCAGTTTAAAGGTGCCGCCCCAGCATTTT. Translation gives CASSLKVPPQHF.

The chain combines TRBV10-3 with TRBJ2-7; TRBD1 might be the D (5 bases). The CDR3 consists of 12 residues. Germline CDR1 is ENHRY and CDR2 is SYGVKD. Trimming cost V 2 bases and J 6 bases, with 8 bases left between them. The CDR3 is CAISENRLEQYF. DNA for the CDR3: TGTGCCATCAGTGAGAACAGGCTCGAGCAGTACTTC.

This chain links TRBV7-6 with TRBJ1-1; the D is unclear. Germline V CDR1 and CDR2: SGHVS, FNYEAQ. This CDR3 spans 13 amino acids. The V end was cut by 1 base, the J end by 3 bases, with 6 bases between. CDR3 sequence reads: CASSLEWDTEAFF. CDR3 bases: TGTGCCAGCAGCTTAGAGTGGGACACTGAAGCTTTCTTT.

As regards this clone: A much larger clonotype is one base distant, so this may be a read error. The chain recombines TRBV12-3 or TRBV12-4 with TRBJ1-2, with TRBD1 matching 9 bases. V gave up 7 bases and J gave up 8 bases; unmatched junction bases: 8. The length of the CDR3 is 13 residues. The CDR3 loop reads CASNSYRGQGYTF. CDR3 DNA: TGTGCCAGCAATTCCTACAGGGGGCAAGGCTACACCTTC.

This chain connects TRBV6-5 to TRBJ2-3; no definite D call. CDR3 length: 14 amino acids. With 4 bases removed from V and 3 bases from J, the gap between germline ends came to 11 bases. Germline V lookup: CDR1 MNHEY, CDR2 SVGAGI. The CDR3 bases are TGTGCCAGCAGTTCCACTCTGGGTACAGATACGCAGTATTTT. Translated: CASSSTLGTDTQYF.